This TCR beta chain was identified during a study of blood T cells in healthy people across ages. Whole-study findings and limits: Fewer expanded clones and more diversity marked long-lived versus aged donors. Significant beta diversity loss was already apparent by age about 39, declining roughly linearly.

With a J-beta primer mix and a sample-barcoded 5' primer, a second PCR ran about 7 to 12 cycles. TCRdb re-derived calls from the 5' RACE reads in MiXCR, one entry per CDR3 protein. The sample records 700,000 to 850,000 distinct CDR3 sequences, about 36% being singletons. To note about this clonotype: What it binds is not known.

Every participating donor contributed 8 to 10 milliliters of peripheral blood through a draw. The authors extracted at least 6 micrograms of total RNA per sample. Germline CDR1 and CDR2: DFQATT and SNEGSKA (reference sequence). CDR3 length equals 13 residues. V lost 6 bases, J lost 4 bases, and 16 bases lay in between. V is TRBV20-1 and J is TRBJ2-7; TRBD1 is a possible D gene (6 bases). The sequenced sample was blood. This TCR was sampled from a man aged 18 to 29 in good health. The CDR3 nucleotides read TGCAGTGCCAGCACAGGGTCGGGTTACGAGCAGTACTTC. Its translation is CSASTGSGYEQYF.